This TCR beta chain was identified in a study of blood T cell repertoires in COVID-19. Overall study: COVID-19 samples from acute and convalescent phases originated in the United States, Italy and Spain. Sample material is recorded as cDNA or gDNA derived from T cells, B-cell-depleted T cells, or PBMCs.

This clone has a single count. The V gene's germline CDR1 is LNHDA and CDR2 SQIVND (reference sequence). The CDR3 runs 14 residues. Trimming took 3 bases from V and 8 from J, leaving 11 bases between them. Under the authors' procedure: Reference gene primers were amplified, and this amplification served to estimate nucleated cell counts. Clones were sequenced by immunoSEQ multiplex PCR, and TCRdb holds only the in-frame ones, with some missing. V, J and clone size reflect that table, while D and trimming were determined from the DNA. The sample consists of some 120,000 clones, roughly four fifths of them appearing once.

This chain links TRBV19 with TRBJ1-6; a possible D gene is TRBD1 (6 bases). The receptor was derived from a man in his 60s with acute or convalescent COVID-19. Material: peripheral blood. In nucleotides, the CDR3 is TGTGCCAGTAGTATGGCGGGGGCGGATTCACCCCTCCACTTT. Amino acids: CASSMAGADSPLHF.